This paragraph covers one TCR beta chain sequence. The data belong to a study of cytomegalovirus exposure and HLA in healthy donors. Study summary: There were tens of millions of unique TCRs (from HLA-typed donors) in an early data release. Genotyping of under 500 donors showed that about 84% belonged to the Caucasian-associated ancestry cluster.

PCR involved 60 Vbeta and 13 Jbeta primers. TCRdb's copy holds only in-frame clones and misses some; the assay was immunoSEQ multiplex PCR. The sample consists of over 100,000 clones, approximately 90% of them appearing once. Source material: PBMCs. The clonotype originates from a woman under 40 in good health and CMV-seronegative.

CDR3 bases: TGTGCCAGCAGCTTAGGTGGACAGGGGTTGAGACGCGGAGGCTACACCTTC. Protein product: CASSLGGQGLRRGGYTF. V and J are TRBV7-2 and TRBJ1-2, with 9 bases identical to TRBD1. After removal of 1 base from V and 8 bases from J, the junction contained 14 bases not matched to a gene. This CDR3 spans 17 amino acids. Germline V gives CDR1 SGHTA, CDR2 FQGNSA.